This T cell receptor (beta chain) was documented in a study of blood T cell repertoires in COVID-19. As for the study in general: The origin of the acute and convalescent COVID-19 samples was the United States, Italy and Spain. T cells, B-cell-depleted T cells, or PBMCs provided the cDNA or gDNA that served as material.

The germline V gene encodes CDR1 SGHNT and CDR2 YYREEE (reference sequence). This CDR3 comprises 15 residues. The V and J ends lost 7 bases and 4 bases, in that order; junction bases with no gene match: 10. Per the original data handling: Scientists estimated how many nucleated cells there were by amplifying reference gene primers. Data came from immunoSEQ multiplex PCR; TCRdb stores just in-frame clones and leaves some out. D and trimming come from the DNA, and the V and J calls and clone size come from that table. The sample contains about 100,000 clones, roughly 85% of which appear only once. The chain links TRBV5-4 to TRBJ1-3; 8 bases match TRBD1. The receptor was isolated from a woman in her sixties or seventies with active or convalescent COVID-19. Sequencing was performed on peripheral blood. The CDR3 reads CASGDRTGYGNTIYF. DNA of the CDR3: TGTGCCAGCGGGGACCGGACAGGGTACGGAAACACCATATATTTT.